This is a list of T cell receptor beta chains from one sample in a study of response to subunit inactivated influenza vaccine. Using its own MiXCR run on the RT-PCR reads, TCRdb lists one record per CDR3 protein. The table lists hundreds of thousands of distinct CDR3 sequences, less than 15% of them singletons. The sample in question was PBMCs from blood, obtained approximately 15 days before vaccination. Every receptor here comes from a man aged 45-65 years who received an inactivated influenza vaccine. CDR3s include the opening cysteine and the closing phenylalanine or tryptophan. Each record gives: D gene, clone size, V gene, J gene, CDR3 DNA, CDR3 protein. The D gene is left open where the match is weak. Size tells how often a clone was seen (once, few, many) or the class of an expanded clone, and some rows leave it out.

d_call: .; clone_size: few; v_call: TRBV4-3; j_call: TRBJ2-7; cdr3_nt: TGCGCCAGCAGCCAAGCCCCCGGGATCTGGTACGAGCAGTACTTC; cdr3_aa: CASSQAPGIWYEQYF
d_call: .; clone_size: few; v_call: TRBV12-3/TRBV12-4; j_call: TRBJ2-5; cdr3_nt: TGTGCCAGCAGCGCCAAGACAGGCAATTGGGAGACCCAGTACTTC; cdr3_aa: CASSAKTGNWETQYF
d_call: .; clone_size: many; v_call: TRBV29-1; j_call: TRBJ2-7; cdr3_nt: TGCAGCGTTGTAGACGGAGCCTACGAGCAGTACTTC; cdr3_aa: CSVVDGAYEQYF
d_call: .; clone_size: few; v_call: TRBV11-2; j_call: TRBJ2-1; cdr3_nt: TGTGCCAGCAGCTTAGAATATTCCAGGCTGAGCTCCTACAATGAGCAGTTCTTC; cdr3_aa: CASSLEYSRLSSYNEQFF
d_call: .; clone_size: few; v_call: TRBV6-5; j_call: TRBJ2-5; cdr3_nt: TGTGCCAGCAGTTCTAAAGGCAGGGGAAGAGAGACCCAGTACTTC; cdr3_aa: CASSSKGRGRETQYF
d_call: TRBD2; clone_size: .; v_call: TRBV11-2; j_call: TRBJ2-5; cdr3_nt: TGTGCCAGCAGCTTACGGTCTCTAGCCACCTATGGAGCGGGATCAGAGACCCAGTACTTC; cdr3_aa: CASSLRSLATYGAGSETQYF
d_call: .; clone_size: .; v_call: TRBV6-4; j_call: TRBJ2-2; cdr3_nt: TGTGCCAGCAGTGACTCGACTAGTACCGGGGAGCTGTTTTTT; cdr3_aa: CASSDSTSTGELFF
d_call: .; clone_size: .; v_call: TRBV3-1; j_call: TRBJ2-2; cdr3_nt: TGTGCCAGCAGCCAAAGCTCCCTCGCGAACACCGGGGAGCTGTTTTTT; cdr3_aa: CASSQSSLANTGELFF
d_call: .; clone_size: few; v_call: TRBV20-1; j_call: TRBJ2-1; cdr3_nt: TGCAGTGCTAGACCACCCCGCAGGGGTAACTCCTACAATGAGCAGTTCTTC; cdr3_aa: CSARPPRRGNSYNEQFF
d_call: .; clone_size: few; v_call: TRBV4-3; j_call: TRBJ2-2; cdr3_nt: TGCGCCAGCAGCCAAGCTATTTTGGGGGCGGGCACCGGGGAGCTGTTTTTT; cdr3_aa: CASSQAILGAGTGELFF
d_call: TRBD2; clone_size: many; v_call: TRBV27; j_call: TRBJ2-1; cdr3_nt: TGTGCCAGCAGTCCCGGGACTAGATCAGTTCAGGAGCAGTTCTTC; cdr3_aa: CASSPGTRSVQEQFF
d_call: .; clone_size: few; v_call: TRBV15; j_call: TRBJ1-1; cdr3_nt: TGTGCCACCAGAAGGATGATGAGCACTGAAGCTTTCTTT; cdr3_aa: CATRRMMSTEAFF
d_call: .; clone_size: few; v_call: TRBV5-1; j_call: TRBJ1-1; cdr3_nt: TGCGCCAGCAGCTTGGATTTTATAAACACTGAAGCTTTCTTT; cdr3_aa: CASSLDFINTEAFF
d_call: .; clone_size: .; v_call: TRBV6-2/TRBV6-3; j_call: TRBJ2-3; cdr3_nt: TGTGCCAGTCTACGTACCGGGAGCCGACAGATACGCAGTAGTACAGATACGCAGTATTTT; cdr3_aa: CASLRTGSRQIRSSTDTQYF
d_call: .; clone_size: many; v_call: TRBV7-8; j_call: TRBJ1-5; cdr3_nt: TGTGCCAGCAGCCCTATGGTTAGCAATCAGCCCCAGCATTTT; cdr3_aa: CASSPMVSNQPQHF
d_call: .; clone_size: .; v_call: TRBV27; j_call: TRBJ2-7; cdr3_nt: TGTGCCAGCAGTCTTACGGGGTATAGCGGCTACGAGCAGTACTTC; cdr3_aa: CASSLTGYSGYEQYF
d_call: .; clone_size: few; v_call: TRBV3-1; j_call: TRBJ2-1; cdr3_nt: TGTGCCAGCACACGGGATCCGACCTACAATGAGCAGTTCTTC; cdr3_aa: CASTRDPTYNEQFF
d_call: .; clone_size: many; v_call: TRBV9; j_call: TRBJ2-1; cdr3_nt: TGTGCCAGCAGCGGCAGGGCACACAATGAGCAGTTCTTC; cdr3_aa: CASSGRAHNEQFF
d_call: .; clone_size: .; v_call: TRBV29-1; j_call: TRBJ2-5; cdr3_nt: TGCAGCGTCCCCATTGGCGTAAGCTTTCAAGAGACCCAGTACTTC; cdr3_aa: CSVPIGVSFQETQYF
d_call: .; clone_size: .; v_call: TRBV14; j_call: TRBJ2-2; cdr3_nt: TGTGCCAGCAGTCGCCACCTAACCGGGGAGCTGTTTTTT; cdr3_aa: CASSRHLTGELFF
d_call: .; clone_size: few; v_call: TRBV7-8; j_call: TRBJ2-3; cdr3_nt: TGTGCCAGCACCACCTTGGGAGCTACAGATACGCAGTATTTT; cdr3_aa: CASTTLGATDTQYF
d_call: TRBD1; clone_size: few; v_call: TRBV5-1; j_call: TRBJ2-1; cdr3_nt: TGCGCCAGCAGCCAGGGACAGGGGTGGAATGAGCAGTTCTTC; cdr3_aa: CASSQGQGWNEQFF
d_call: .; clone_size: .; v_call: TRBV12-3/TRBV12-4; j_call: TRBJ1-1; cdr3_nt: TGTGCCAGCAGTTTAAAGGGGGGTAACACTGAAGCTTTCTTT; cdr3_aa: CASSLKGGNTEAFF
d_call: .; clone_size: few; v_call: TRBV30; j_call: TRBJ1-1; cdr3_nt: TGTGCCTGGAGTCCTGGGGTGGTCACTGAAGCTTTCTTT; cdr3_aa: CAWSPGVVTEAFF
d_call: .; clone_size: few; v_call: TRBV5-1; j_call: TRBJ2-5; cdr3_nt: TGCGCCAGCAGCTTGGACGTCTCCCAAGAGACCCAGTACTTC; cdr3_aa: CASSLDVSQETQYF
d_call: TRBD1; clone_size: few; v_call: TRBV5-1; j_call: TRBJ1-5; cdr3_nt: TGCGCCAGCAGCTTGGCTACAGGGGGAAGTCAGCCCCAGCATTTT; cdr3_aa: CASSLATGGSQPQHF
d_call: .; clone_size: few; v_call: TRBV5-1; j_call: TRBJ2-2; cdr3_nt: TGCGCCAGCAGCTCGGGTCACTCAGGCGGGGAGCTGTTTTTT; cdr3_aa: CASSSGHSGGELFF
d_call: .; clone_size: .; v_call: TRBV7-3; j_call: TRBJ1-1; cdr3_nt: TGTGCCAGCAGCTTAACGGAGGGGGGCACTGAAGCTTTCTTT; cdr3_aa: CASSLTEGGTEAFF
d_call: .; clone_size: .; v_call: TRBV15; j_call: TRBJ2-7; cdr3_nt: TGTGCCACCAGCAGAGAAGGTCGCTCCTTAGGGGACGAGCAGTACTTC; cdr3_aa: CATSREGRSLGDEQYF
d_call: TRBD1; clone_size: few; v_call: TRBV29-1; j_call: TRBJ2-5; cdr3_nt: TGCAGCGTAGTGGGACAGGGGGCAGGAGAGACCCAGTACTTC; cdr3_aa: CSVVGQGAGETQYF
d_call: .; clone_size: .; v_call: TRBV4-1; j_call: TRBJ2-3; cdr3_nt: TGCGCCAGCAGCCAGACGGGGGTCACAGATACGCAGTATTTT; cdr3_aa: CASSQTGVTDTQYF
d_call: TRBD2; clone_size: few; v_call: TRBV13; j_call: TRBJ2-2; cdr3_nt: TGTGCCAGCAGCACCCGACTAGCGGGAGACACCGGGGAGCTGTTTTTT; cdr3_aa: CASSTRLAGDTGELFF
d_call: TRBD2; clone_size: .; v_call: TRBV5-1; j_call: TRBJ2-1; cdr3_nt: TGCGCCAGCAGCTTGGATAGCGGGAGTTTTGTCAATGAGCAGTTCTTC; cdr3_aa: CASSLDSGSFVNEQFF
d_call: .; clone_size: .; v_call: TRBV6-2/TRBV6-3; j_call: TRBJ2-1; cdr3_nt: TGTGCCAGCAGTCCCCGAGGCGTCAGGGGAAGTAATGAGCAGTTCTTC; cdr3_aa: CASSPRGVRGSNEQFF
d_call: TRBD2; clone_size: few; v_call: TRBV7-8; j_call: TRBJ2-1; cdr3_nt: TGTGCCAGCAGCATCGGACTAGCGGGAAAGAATGAGCAGTTCTTC; cdr3_aa: CASSIGLAGKNEQFF
d_call: .; clone_size: many; v_call: TRBV29-1; j_call: TRBJ1-5; cdr3_nt: TGCAGCGTTTTAGACAGGAGTAGCAATCAGCCCCAGCATTTT; cdr3_aa: CSVLDRSSNQPQHF
d_call: TRBD1; clone_size: .; v_call: TRBV5-1; j_call: TRBJ1-1; cdr3_nt: TGCGCCAGCAGCTGGACGACAGGGGGCACTGAAGCTTTCTTT; cdr3_aa: CASSWTTGGTEAFF
d_call: .; clone_size: .; v_call: TRBV18; j_call: TRBJ2-7; cdr3_nt: TGTGCCAGCTCACCTCCGGACGCCTACGAGCAGTACTTC; cdr3_aa: CASSPPDAYEQYF
d_call: .; clone_size: many; v_call: TRBV12-3/TRBV12-4; j_call: TRBJ2-2; cdr3_nt: TGTGCCAGCAGTTACAGGAGGAACACCGGGGAGCTGTTTTTT; cdr3_aa: CASSYRRNTGELFF
d_call: .; clone_size: .; v_call: TRBV5-1; j_call: TRBJ2-2; cdr3_nt: TGCGCCAGCAGCGTAGCAGGGCCCGGGGAGCTGTTTTTT; cdr3_aa: CASSVAGPGELFF
d_call: TRBD1; clone_size: .; v_call: TRBV25-1; j_call: TRBJ2-1; cdr3_nt: TGTGCCAGCAGTGAATGGACGGGACAGCTTTACAATGAGCAGTTCTTC; cdr3_aa: CASSEWTGQLYNEQFF
d_call: .; clone_size: many; v_call: TRBV2; j_call: TRBJ2-5; cdr3_nt: TGTGCCAGCAGTGAAGGGGCGCGTGTCGGGGGTCATTCCCGATTGAGACAAGAGACCCAGTACTTC; cdr3_aa: CASSEGARVGGHSRLRQETQYF
d_call: .; clone_size: .; v_call: TRBV6-1; j_call: TRBJ2-1; cdr3_nt: TGTGCCAGCAGCGGATCTCAGGGCAGGGGATACAATGAGCAGTTCTTC; cdr3_aa: CASSGSQGRGYNEQFF
d_call: TRBD1; clone_size: few; v_call: TRBV10-3; j_call: TRBJ1-1; cdr3_nt: TGTGCCATCAGTGATGGGACAGGGGGCCTGAACACTGAAGCTTTCTTT; cdr3_aa: CAISDGTGGLNTEAFF
d_call: .; clone_size: many; v_call: TRBV7-9; j_call: TRBJ2-1; cdr3_nt: TGTGCCAGCAGCCCGGACTTAAATGAGCAGTTCTTC; cdr3_aa: CASSPDLNEQFF
d_call: TRBD1; clone_size: .; v_call: TRBV4-3; j_call: TRBJ2-1; cdr3_nt: TGCGCCAGCAGCCAAGTGGCCCGGGCAGGGGGCCCCTACAATGAGCAGTTCTTC; cdr3_aa: CASSQVARAGGPYNEQFF
d_call: TRBD2; clone_size: .; v_call: TRBV20-1; j_call: TRBJ2-3; cdr3_nt: TGCAGTGCCGATTCGACTAGCGGAACCACAGATACGCAGTATTTT; cdr3_aa: CSADSTSGTTDTQYF
d_call: TRBD2; clone_size: few; v_call: TRBV12-3/TRBV12-4; j_call: TRBJ2-2; cdr3_nt: TGTGCCAGCAAGCAACTAGCGGGAGGGCTCACCGGGGAGCTGTTTTTT; cdr3_aa: CASKQLAGGLTGELFF
d_call: .; clone_size: few; v_call: TRBV3-1; j_call: TRBJ1-1; cdr3_nt: TGTGCCAGCAGCCAAGTTCTGGGTAGTCCCAACACTGAAGCTTTCTTT; cdr3_aa: CASSQVLGSPNTEAFF
d_call: TRBD1; clone_size: few; v_call: TRBV4-3; j_call: TRBJ2-2; cdr3_nt: TGCGCCAGCAGCCACGACGACAGGGGGACCGGGGAGCTGTTTTTT; cdr3_aa: CASSHDDRGTGELFF
d_call: TRBD1; clone_size: .; v_call: TRBV6-5; j_call: TRBJ2-5; cdr3_nt: TGTGCCAGCAGTTCCCTGACAGGGGACGAGACCCAGTACTTC; cdr3_aa: CASSSLTGDETQYF
d_call: .; clone_size: few; v_call: TRBV7-2; j_call: TRBJ2-3; cdr3_nt: TGTGCCAGCAGTCCAGGGGGCGGGGGCCAGTATTTT; cdr3_aa: CASSPGGGGQYF
d_call: TRBD2; clone_size: .; v_call: TRBV27; j_call: TRBJ2-5; cdr3_nt: TGTGCCAGCAGTTTAAGGGTAGCGGGGGAACAAGAGACCCAGTACTTC; cdr3_aa: CASSLRVAGEQETQYF
d_call: .; clone_size: few; v_call: TRBV20-1; j_call: TRBJ2-5; cdr3_nt: TGCAGTGCCCTGACGGGAGAGACCCAGTACTTC; cdr3_aa: CSALTGETQYF
d_call: .; clone_size: many; v_call: TRBV7-9; j_call: TRBJ2-3; cdr3_nt: TGTGCCAGCAGCTACGATACGCAGTATTTT; cdr3_aa: CASSYDTQYF